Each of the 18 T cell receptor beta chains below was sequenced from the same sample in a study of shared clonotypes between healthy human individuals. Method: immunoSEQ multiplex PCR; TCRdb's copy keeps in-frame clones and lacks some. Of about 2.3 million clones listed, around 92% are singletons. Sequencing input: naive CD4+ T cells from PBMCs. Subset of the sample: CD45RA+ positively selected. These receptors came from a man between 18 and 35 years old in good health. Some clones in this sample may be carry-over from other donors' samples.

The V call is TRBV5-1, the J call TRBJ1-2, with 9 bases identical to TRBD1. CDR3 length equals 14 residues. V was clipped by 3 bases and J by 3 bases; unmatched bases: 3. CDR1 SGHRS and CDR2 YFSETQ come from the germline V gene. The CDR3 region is CASSSTGGYYGYTF. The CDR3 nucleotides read TGCGCCAGCAGCTCTACAGGGGGCTACTATGGCTACACCTTC.

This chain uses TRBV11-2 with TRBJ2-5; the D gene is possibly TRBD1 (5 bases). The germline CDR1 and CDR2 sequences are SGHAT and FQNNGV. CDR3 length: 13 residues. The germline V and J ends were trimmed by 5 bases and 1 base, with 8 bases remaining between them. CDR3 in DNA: TGTGCCAGCAGCCCACAGGCCCAAGAGACCCAGTACTTC. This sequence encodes CASSPQAQETQYF.

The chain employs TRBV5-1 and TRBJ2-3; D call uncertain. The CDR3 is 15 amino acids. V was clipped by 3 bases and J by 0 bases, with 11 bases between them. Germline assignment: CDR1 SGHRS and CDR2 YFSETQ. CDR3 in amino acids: CASSSDTTSTDTQYF. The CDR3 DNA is TGCGCCAGCAGCTCGGATACTACTAGCACAGATACGCAGTATTTT.

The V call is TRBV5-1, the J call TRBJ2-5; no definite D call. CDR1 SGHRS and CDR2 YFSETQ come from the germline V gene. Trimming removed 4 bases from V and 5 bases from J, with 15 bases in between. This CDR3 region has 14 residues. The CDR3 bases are TGCGCCAGCAGCCCTGGTGGGCCGGTGGAGACCCAGTACTTC. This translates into CASSPGGPVETQYF.

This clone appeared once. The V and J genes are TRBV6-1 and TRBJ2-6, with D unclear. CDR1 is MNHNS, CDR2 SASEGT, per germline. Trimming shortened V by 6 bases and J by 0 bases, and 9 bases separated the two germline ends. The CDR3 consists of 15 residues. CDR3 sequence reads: CASRAENSGANVLTF. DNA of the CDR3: TGTGCCAGCAGAGCCGAGAACTCTGGGGCCAACGTCCTGACTTTC.

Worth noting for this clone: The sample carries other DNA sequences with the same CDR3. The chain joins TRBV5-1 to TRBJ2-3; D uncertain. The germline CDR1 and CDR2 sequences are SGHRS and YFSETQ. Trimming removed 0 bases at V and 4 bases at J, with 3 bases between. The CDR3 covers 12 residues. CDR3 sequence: CASSLGADTQYF. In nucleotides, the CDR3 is TGCGCCAGCAGCTTGGGGGCAGATACGCAGTATTTT.

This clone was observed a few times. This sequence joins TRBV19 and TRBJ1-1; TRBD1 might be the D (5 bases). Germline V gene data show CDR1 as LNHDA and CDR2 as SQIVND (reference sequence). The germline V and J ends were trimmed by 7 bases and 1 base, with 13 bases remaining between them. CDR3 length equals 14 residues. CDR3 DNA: TGTGCCAGTACTCCGGGGGGACGGAACACTGAAGCTTTCTTT. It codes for CASTPGGRNTEAFF.

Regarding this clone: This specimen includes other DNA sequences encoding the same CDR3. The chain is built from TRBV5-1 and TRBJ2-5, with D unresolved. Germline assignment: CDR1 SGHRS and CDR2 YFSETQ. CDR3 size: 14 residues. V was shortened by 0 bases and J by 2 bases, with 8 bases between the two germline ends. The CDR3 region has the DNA TGCGCCAGCAGCTTGGCCGGCAGTCAAGAGACCCAGTACTTC. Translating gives CASSLAGSQETQYF.

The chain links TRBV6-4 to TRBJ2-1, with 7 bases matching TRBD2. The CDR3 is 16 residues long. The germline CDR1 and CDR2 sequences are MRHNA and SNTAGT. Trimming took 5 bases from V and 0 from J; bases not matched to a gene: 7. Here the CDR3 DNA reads TGTGCCAGCAGTCGACTAGCACCGAGCTCCTACAATGAGCAGTTCTTC. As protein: CASSRLAPSSYNEQFF.

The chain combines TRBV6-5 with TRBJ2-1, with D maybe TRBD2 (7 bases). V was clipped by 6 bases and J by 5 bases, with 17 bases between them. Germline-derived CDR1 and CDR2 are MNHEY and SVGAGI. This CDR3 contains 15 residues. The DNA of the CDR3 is TGTGCCAGCAGCCGGGGGGCGGGCGGCAACAATGAGCAGTTCTTC. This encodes CASSRGAGGNNEQFF.

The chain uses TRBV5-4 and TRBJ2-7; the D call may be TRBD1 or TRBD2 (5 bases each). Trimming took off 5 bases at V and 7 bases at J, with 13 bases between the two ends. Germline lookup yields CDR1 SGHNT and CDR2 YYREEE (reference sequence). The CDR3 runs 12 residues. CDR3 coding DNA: TGTGCCAGCAGGATGAATGGGGGTGAGCAGTACTTC. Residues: CASRMNGGEQYF.

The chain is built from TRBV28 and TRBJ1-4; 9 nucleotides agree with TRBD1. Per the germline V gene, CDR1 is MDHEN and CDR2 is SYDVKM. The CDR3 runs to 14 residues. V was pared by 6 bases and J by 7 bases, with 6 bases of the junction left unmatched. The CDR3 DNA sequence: TGTGCCAGCAGAGAACAGGGGGCAGGTGAAAAACTGTTTTTT. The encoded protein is CASREQGAGEKLFF.

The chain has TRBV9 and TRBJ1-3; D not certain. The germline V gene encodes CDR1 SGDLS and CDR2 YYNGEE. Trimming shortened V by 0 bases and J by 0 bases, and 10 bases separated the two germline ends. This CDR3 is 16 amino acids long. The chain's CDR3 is CASSVGYLVSGNTIYF. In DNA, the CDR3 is TGTGCCAGCAGCGTAGGGTATTTAGTCTCTGGAAACACCATATATTTT.

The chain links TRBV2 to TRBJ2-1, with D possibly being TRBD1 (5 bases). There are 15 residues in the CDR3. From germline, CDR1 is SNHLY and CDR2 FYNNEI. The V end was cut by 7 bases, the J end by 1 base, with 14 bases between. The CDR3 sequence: CASTEGVGSYNEQFF. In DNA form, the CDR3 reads TGTGCCAGCACCGAAGGGGTTGGATCCTACAATGAGCAGTTCTTC.

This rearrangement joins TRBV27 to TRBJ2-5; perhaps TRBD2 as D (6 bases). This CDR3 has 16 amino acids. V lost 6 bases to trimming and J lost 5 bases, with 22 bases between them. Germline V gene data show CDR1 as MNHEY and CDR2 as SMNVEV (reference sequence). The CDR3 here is CASSHKPGLGIETQYF. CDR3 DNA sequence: TGTGCCAGCAGCCATAAACCGGGACTGGGCATTGAGACCCAGTACTTC.

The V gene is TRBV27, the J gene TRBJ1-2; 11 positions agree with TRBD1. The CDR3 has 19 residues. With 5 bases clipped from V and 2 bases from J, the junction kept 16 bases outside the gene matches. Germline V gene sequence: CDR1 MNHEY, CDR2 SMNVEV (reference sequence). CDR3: CASSRGPWTGGEGNYGYTF. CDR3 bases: TGTGCCAGCAGTAGGGGACCCTGGACAGGGGGCGAGGGAAACTATGGCTACACCTTC.

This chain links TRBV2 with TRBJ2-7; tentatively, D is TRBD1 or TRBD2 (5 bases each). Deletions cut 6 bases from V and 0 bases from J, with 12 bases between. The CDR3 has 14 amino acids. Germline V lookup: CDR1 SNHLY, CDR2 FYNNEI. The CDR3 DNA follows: TGTGCCAGCAGGCGGACGGGGACCTCCTACGAGCAGTACTTC. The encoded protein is CASRRTGTSYEQYF.

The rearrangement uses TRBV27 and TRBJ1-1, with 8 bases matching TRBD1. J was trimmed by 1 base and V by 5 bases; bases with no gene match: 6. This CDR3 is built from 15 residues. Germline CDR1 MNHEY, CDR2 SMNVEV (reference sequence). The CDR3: CASSPSDRGNTEAFF. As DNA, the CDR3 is TGTGCCAGCAGTCCCTCAGACAGGGGGAACACTGAAGCTTTCTTT.